A single sample gave rise to the 19 T cell receptor beta chains below, sequenced in a study of OX40 agonist ivuxolimab in advanced cancers. Using immunoSEQ multiplex PCR, the repertoire was profiled, and TCRdb retains in-frame clones only, with some absent. The sample lists around 74,000 clones, approximately 92% occurring once. The material was CD4+ or CD8+ T cells sorted from blood, obtained in a trial of the OX40 agonist ivuxolimab. The receptors here all came from an adult with an advanced solid tumor such as melanoma, head and neck, liver or kidney cancer.

V is TRBV5-1 and J is TRBJ2-1; TRBD2 aligns across 11 bases. The junction had 14 bases not matched to a gene; V was cut back by 4 bases and J by 8 bases. The germline V gene has CDR1 SGHRS and CDR2 YFSETQ. The CDR3 covers 17 residues. CDR3 loop: CASSLNPTSGVLDEQFF. The CDR3, as DNA: TGCGCCAGCAGCCTTAACCCGACTAGCGGGGTATTGGATGAGCAGTTCTTC.

This chain links TRBV19 with TRBJ1-2, with TRBD1 as a possible D gene (6 bases). The CDR3 loop spans 14 amino acids. V lost 3 bases to trimming and J lost 8 bases, with 16 bases between them. Germline values: CDR1 LNHDA, CDR2 SQIVND (reference sequence). The CDR3 sequence is CASSMGAGPKGYTF. CDR3 DNA: TGTGCCAGTAGTATGGGGGCAGGGCCGAAGGGCTACACCTTC.

The CDR3 loop is CASSLGSVTRDTQYF. CDR3 sequence (DNA): TGCGCCAGCAGCTTGGGGAGCGTCACAAGGGATACGCAGTATTTT. The genes are TRBV5-1 and TRBJ2-3; D remains unclear. V dropped 0 bases and J dropped 6 bases, with 14 bases sitting between them. Germline V gene data show CDR1 as SGHRS and CDR2 as YFSETQ. The CDR3 totals 15 residues.

The rearrangement links TRBV19 to TRBJ2-6, with 8 positions matching TRBD1. The germline V gene has CDR1 LNHDA and CDR2 SQIVND (reference sequence). There are 18 residues in the CDR3. J was trimmed by 2 bases and V by 3 bases; bases with no gene match: 9. CDR3 nucleotides: TGTGCCAGTAGTATTTTGGGGACAGGTGCTACTGGGGCCAACGTCCTGACTTTC. Translation gives CASSILGTGATGANVLTF.

The V gene is TRBV4-1, the J gene TRBJ1-2; possible D gene TRBD1, 5 bases. The CDR3 runs to 14 residues. Germline V gives CDR1 MGHRA, CDR2 YSYEKL. V lost 2 bases and J 8 bases, leaving 15 bases between the germline ends. The CDR3 spells CASSQQWQGRGYTF. As DNA, the CDR3 is TGCGCCAGCAGCCAACAATGGCAGGGCCGGGGCTACACCTTC.

The V gene is TRBV7-2, the J gene TRBJ2-2; the match to TRBD1 covers 7 bases. The CDR3 covers 17 residues. Unmatched junction bases numbered 7, after V lost 3 bases and J lost 0 bases. Germline CDR1 and CDR2: SGHTA and FQGNSA. The CDR3 sequence is CASSFNRQGANTGELFF. DNA for the CDR3: TGTGCCAGCAGCTTTAACCGACAGGGAGCGAACACCGGGGAGCTGTTTTTT.

This chain connects TRBV4-3 to TRBJ2-1, with D possibly being TRBD2 (5 bases). The CDR3 is 16 residues long. V was clipped by 1 base and J by 2 bases, with 12 bases between them. In germline, CDR1 is LGHNA, CDR2 YSLEER. DNA of the CDR3: TGCGCCAGCAGCCAAGGAGGGATCTCTGCCTACAATGAGCAGTTCTTC. It is translated as CASSQGGISAYNEQFF.

This clone came up once. The chain has TRBV15 and TRBJ1-2, with 10 bases lining up with TRBD1. Germline CDR1 LNHNV, CDR2 YYDKDF (reference sequence). The CDR3 loop spans 14 amino acids. V was clipped by 5 bases and J by 5 bases; unmatched bases: 5. The CDR3 protein is CATSARDRGYGYTF. CDR3 nucleotide sequence: TGTGCCACCAGCGCAAGGGACAGGGGTTATGGCTACACCTTC.

The rearrangement uses TRBV19 and TRBJ2-7, with 8 bases fitting TRBD2. The V segment lost 5 bases and the J segment 5 bases; nucleotides outside the gene matches: 8. The CDR3 extends over 14 amino acids. Germline V gives CDR1 LNHDA, CDR2 SQIVND (reference sequence). CDR3: CASSPGRASDEQYF. CDR3 coding DNA: TGTGCCAGTAGTCCCGGGAGGGCCTCTGACGAGCAGTACTTC.

The chain links TRBV30 to TRBJ2-1, with D tentatively TRBD1 (6 bases). V lost 0 bases to trimming and J lost 6 bases, with 15 bases between them. The germline V gene encodes CDR1 GTSNPN and CDR2 SVGIG (reference sequence). The CDR3 length is 15 residues. This CDR3 is CAWSVRGSALNEQFF. Written as DNA, the CDR3 is TGTGCCTGGAGTGTAAGGGGGTCGGCACTCAATGAGCAGTTCTTC.

The sample holds one count of this clone. The V call is TRBV7-2, the J call TRBJ2-5, with 7 bases fitting TRBD1. The CDR3 length is 15 residues. Trimming at V came to 5 bases and at J to 1 base, leaving 7 bases not matched to a gene. The germline gives CDR1 SGHTA, CDR2 FQGNSA. The CDR3 DNA sequence: TGTGCCAGCAGCGAGTACAGGGGACCCCAAGAGACCCAGTACTTC. Residues: CASSEYRGPQETQYF.

This clone was recorded only once. V usage is TRBV20-1 and J usage is TRBJ2-1; D is ambiguous. The V and J ends lost 4 bases and 5 bases respectively, with 6 bases between them. The CDR3 consists of 11 residues. Germline values: CDR1 DFQATT, CDR2 SNEGSKA (reference sequence). The CDR3 here is CSAIAHNEQFF. In nucleotides, the CDR3 is TGCAGTGCTATAGCCCACAATGAGCAGTTCTTC.

V is TRBV5-1 and J is TRBJ1-1, with TRBD1 as a possible D gene (5 bases). CDR1 is SGHRS and CDR2 is YFSETQ in the germline V gene. The V and J ends lost 4 bases and 1 base respectively, with 14 bases between them. The CDR3 has 15 amino acids. The CDR3 is CASSIPGLANTEAFF. The CDR3, as DNA: TGCGCCAGCAGCATACCGGGACTTGCGAACACTGAAGCTTTCTTT.

This rearrangement joins TRBV5-4 to TRBJ2-2, with 12 positions matching TRBD1. The CDR3 consists of 16 residues. With V trimmed by 6 bases and J by 7 bases, 10 bases remained unmatched. The V gene's germline CDR1 is SGHNT and CDR2 YYREEE (reference sequence). The CDR3 coding sequence is TGTGCCAGCAACCTACAGGGACAGGGGGCCGGCGGGGAGCTGTTTTTT. Translation gives CASNLQGQGAGGELFF.

The J gene is TRBJ2-6, the V gene TRBV11-3, with D hard to call. Germline CDR1 SGHNT, CDR2 YENEEA. The CDR3 loop spans 16 amino acids. Trimming cost V 0 bases and J 0 bases, with 6 bases left between them. The DNA for the CDR3 is TGTGCCAGCAGCTTAGATCCGCGCTCTGGGGCCAACGTCCTGACTTTC. This sequence encodes CASSLDPRSGANVLTF. Supplemented by reference TRBV11-3 and TRBJ2-6, the full variable domain reads EAGVVQSPRYKIIEKKQPVAFWCNPISGHNTLYWYLQNLGQGPELLIRYENEEAVDDSQLPKDRFSAERLKGVDSTLKIQPAELGDSAVYLCASSLDPRSGANVLTFGAGSRLTVL.

The V and J genes are TRBV6-6 and TRBJ1-5; D ambiguous. The germline V gene has CDR1 MNHNY and CDR2 SVGAGI (reference sequence). V lost 2 bases and J 6 bases, leaving 8 bases between the germline ends. The CDR3 is 13 amino acids. The CDR3 DNA reads as TGTGCCAGCAGTTACGGGCTTCGTCAGCCCCAGCATTTT. Its protein product is CASSYGLRQPQHF.

In the case of this clone: The junction shows a germline mismatch at one end, possibly a read error. This chain joins TRBV7-7 and TRBJ2-1, with 11 bases lining up with TRBD1. Germline V gene lookup returns CDR1 SSHAT and CDR2 FNYEAQ (reference sequence). The CDR3 length is 16 residues. CDR3 nucleotide sequence: TGTGCTAGCAGCTTGGGGACAGGGGGGTCCTACAATGAGCAGTTCTTC. Amino acids: CASSLGTGGSYNEQFF.

The V gene is TRBV7-8, the J gene TRBJ2-5; 7 nucleotides agree with TRBD1. This CDR3 comprises 14 residues. CDR1 and CDR2 (germline): SGHVS, FQNEAQ. J was trimmed by 1 base and V by 3 bases; bases with no gene match: 2. CDR3 DNA sequence: TGTGCCAGCAGCTTCGGGACAGCCCAAGAGACCCAGTACTTC. It encodes CASSFGTAQETQYF.

The J gene is TRBJ2-2, the V gene TRBV28, with 9 bases aligning to TRBD1. The germline gives CDR1 MDHEN, CDR2 SYDVKM. V trimming: 5 bases; J trimming: 4 bases; junction bases outside the gene matches: 11. This CDR3 is 17 amino acids long. The CDR3 here is CASSPWGQGRGTGELFF. The CDR3 DNA sequence: TGTGCCAGCAGTCCATGGGGACAGGGTCGAGGCACCGGGGAGCTGTTTTTT.